These T cell receptor beta chains were read from a single sample in a study of lymphopenia after photon versus proton radiotherapy. Some clones are missing from TCRdb's copy, which holds only in-frame ones; the method was immunoSEQ multiplex PCR. The sample yields 37,000 or so clones, over 75% seen once. Here the sequenced sample was peripheral blood, taken from a patient treated with photon-based radiotherapy. These receptors came from a man between 45 and 60 years old with gastric cancer. Each CDR3 is given with its conserved first and last residue. A D gene is named only where the DNA matches it firmly. The size entry is marked missing in some rows and otherwise reads once, few, many or a size class.

J gene,clone size,V gene,D gene,CDR3 DNA,CDR3 protein
TRBJ2-7,few,TRBV2,TRBD1,TGTGCCAGCTGGGCAGGGGGACGGGGCGAGCAGTACTTC,CASWAGGRGEQYF
TRBJ1-1,.,TRBV10-2,.,TGCGCCAGCAGCGATGCCAGGGGTGAAGCTTTCTTT,CASSDARGEAFF
TRBJ2-2,.,TRBV19,TRBD2,TGTGCCAGTAGTGGGTATGGGACTACGAACACCGGGGAGCTGTTTTTT,CASSGYGTTNTGELFF
TRBJ1-2,.,TRBV5-1,TRBD1,TGCGCCAGCAGCTTGGCCGGGACAGGGGGCCACTATGGCTACACCTTC,CASSLAGTGGHYGYTF
TRBJ2-7,.,TRBV2,TRBD1,TGTGCCAGCAGTACAACCGGGACAGGGGTCGAGCAGTACTTC,CASSTTGTGVEQYF
TRBJ1-2,.,TRBV7-8,.,TGTGCCAGCAGCGGGTGGGGGGGAAACTATGGCTACACCTTC,CASSGWGGNYGYTF
TRBJ2-3,.,TRBV6-4,TRBD2,TGTGCCAGCAGTGTTACGGGAGGAGTAAGCACAGATACGCAGTATTTT,CASSVTGGVSTDTQYF
TRBJ1-1,.,TRBV5-1,TRBD1,TGCGCCAGCAGCCCTAATGGACAGGGAAACACTGAAGCTTTCTTT,CASSPNGQGNTEAFF
TRBJ1-1,.,TRBV5-4,TRBD1,TGTGCCAGCAGCTTGGGGACAGGTGGAGCTTTCTTT,CASSLGTGGAFF
TRBJ2-3,.,TRBV5-1,TRBD2,TGCGCCAGCAGCATGGGACTAGCGGGTAACACAGATACGCAGTATTTT,CASSMGLAGNTDTQYF
TRBJ2-7,few,TRBV7-9,.,TGTGCCAGCGGGGGCAGAACCTACGAGCAGTACTTC,CASGGRTYEQYF
TRBJ2-6,.,TRBV28,.,TGTGCCAGTCGGCGGGACAGATCCTCTGGGGCCAACGTCCTGACTTTC,CASRRDRSSGANVLTF
TRBJ2-5,.,TRBV7-6,.,TGTGCCAGCAGCTCACAGGATCCGGGATCGGGAGAGCAGTACTTC,CASSSQDPGSGEQYF
TRBJ2-3,.,TRBV6-1,.,TGTGCCAGCAGTGGAGCGGGAGATACGCAGTATTTT,CASSGAGDTQYF
TRBJ1-1,once,TRBV28,.,TGTGCCAGCACCCCTGGAGGGGCGAACACTGAAGCTTTCTTT,CASTPGGANTEAFF
TRBJ2-1,.,TRBV7-9,TRBD2,TGTGCCAGCAGCCATACTAGCGGCCTGGGCCTACGGAATGAGCAGTTCTTC,CASSHTSGLGLRNEQFF
TRBJ2-7,few,TRBV5-8,.,TGTGCCAGCGGGGGCCGGGCGTACGAGCAGTACTTC,CASGGRAYEQYF
TRBJ2-1,.,TRBV30,.,TGTGCCTGGAGTGTACCGGCGAGTGAGCAGTTCTTC,CAWSVPASEQFF
TRBJ1-5,.,TRBV21-1,.,TGTGCCAGCAAGCGTAAGGGAGGGCCCCAGCATTTT,CASKRKGGPQHF
TRBJ2-1,.,TRBV19,TRBD2,TGTGCCAGTAGTATTCGGCTAGCGGGAGCTAATGAGCAGTTCTTC,CASSIRLAGANEQFF
TRBJ2-5,.,TRBV11-2,.,TGTGCCAGCAGCTTCTACAGGGGCGCGGGAGGTCGAGAGACCCAGTACTTC,CASSFYRGAGGRETQYF
TRBJ1-6,once,TRBV7-9,.,TGTGCCAGCAGCTCAGGGGCAGGGGACTCACCCCTCCACTTT,CASSSGAGDSPLHF
TRBJ2-7,.,TRBV30,TRBD2,TGTGCCTGGAGTGGATTTAGCGGGAGGGCACCCTACCACGAGCAGTACTTC,CAWSGFSGRAPYHEQYF
TRBJ2-1,.,TRBV23-1,TRBD1,TGCGCCAGCAGTCGCGGACAGGGTAAGGGGTACAATGAGCAGTTCTTC,CASSRGQGKGYNEQFF
TRBJ2-7,.,TRBV29-1,TRBD2,TGCAGCGTAGGACTAGCGGGAGCCGAGCAGTACTTC,CSVGLAGAEQYF
TRBJ1-2,once,TRBV19,.,TGTGCCAGTAGTATCGTGACAGGAGGGACCTATGGCTACACCTTC,CASSIVTGGTYGYTF
TRBJ2-7,few,TRBV19,TRBD2,TGTGCCAGTACCGCTGGGAGCGGGAGCCCCGAGTACTTC,CASTAGSGSPEYF
TRBJ1-2,.,TRBV19,.,TGTGCCAGTAGTGTACAGGGATCGCCTATGCTTAACTATGGCTACACCTTC,CASSVQGSPMLNYGYTF
TRBJ2-1,.,TRBV5-1,TRBD2,TGCGCCAGCAGCCAACCCGGACTAGCCTACAATGAGCAGTTCTTC,CASSQPGLAYNEQFF
TRBJ1-1,.,TRBV5-5,.,TGTGCCAGCAGCTGGGGGGTACAGGGAAGGAACACTGAAGCTTTCTTT,CASSWGVQGRNTEAFF
TRBJ1-2,.,TRBV6-5,TRBD1,TGTGCCAGCAGTAACCCGGGACAGGGCAACTATGGCTACACCTTC,CASSNPGQGNYGYTF
TRBJ2-7,.,TRBV5-6,.,TGTGCCAGCAGCTTAGGGACACAGGGCTACGAGCAGTACTTC,CASSLGTQGYEQYF
TRBJ2-7,.,TRBV27,.,TGTGCCAGCAGTTTATCTTGGAGCAGCACAACCTACGAGCAGTACTTC,CASSLSWSSTTYEQYF
TRBJ1-2,.,TRBV18,.,TGTGCCAGCTCACCGGCAGGGGTCGGTAACTATGGCTACACCTTC,CASSPAGVGNYGYTF
TRBJ2-2,few,TRBV5-4,TRBD1,TGTGCCAGCAGCTTGGGGCAGGGGGCGACCGGGGAGCTGTTTTTT,CASSLGQGATGELFF
TRBJ2-7,few,TRBV9,TRBD1,TGTGCCAGCAGCGTAGCCCCAGACAGGGTATACGAGCAGTACTTC,CASSVAPDRVYEQYF
TRBJ2-7,.,TRBV4-1,TRBD2,TGCGCCAGCAGCCAAGAAGGGACGGCGGGAGGAGTTCGGCAGTACTTC,CASSQEGTAGGVRQYF
TRBJ1-2,.,TRBV19,.,TGTGCCAGTAGTCCCGAAACTATGTGGGACCCTTATGGCTACACCTTC,CASSPETMWDPYGYTF
TRBJ1-1,once,TRBV19,TRBD1,TGTGCCAGTAGTATAATGCGGACAGGCGGTACTGAAGCTTTCTTT,CASSIMRTGGTEAFF
TRBJ2-2,.,TRBV10-3,.,TGTGCCATCAGACCGGGACATCTGGGAACCGGGGAGCTGTTTTTT,CAIRPGHLGTGELFF
TRBJ2-3,.,TRBV7-9,TRBD1,TGTGCCAGCAGCTTAACAGGGGCAGATACGCAGTATTTT,CASSLTGADTQYF
TRBJ1-3,.,TRBV18,TRBD1,TGTGCCAGCTCACTGGGACAGATCCCCTCTGGAAACACCATATATTTT,CASSLGQIPSGNTIYF
TRBJ2-1,.,TRBV28,.,TGTGCCAGCAATACCCCTCGCGGGTTCAACGTCGGGGATGAGCAGTTCTTC,CASNTPRGFNVGDEQFF
TRBJ2-5,.,TRBV28,.,TGTGCCAGCAGTTCCAGGGCCCATGGAGGGGCCAGGACCCAGTACTTC,CASSSRAHGGARTQYF
TRBJ2-2,.,TRBV9,.,TGTGCCAGCAGCCCCCGACTAGTATCCGGGGAGCTGTTTTTT,CASSPRLVSGELFF
TRBJ1-1,.,TRBV19,.,TGTGCCAGTAGTACCACAGGGAACACTGAAGCTTTCTTT,CASSTTGNTEAFF
TRBJ2-5,.,TRBV2,.,TGTGCCAGCAGTGTATCGGAGTACCAAGAGACCCAGTACTTC,CASSVSEYQETQYF
TRBJ2-1,.,TRBV29-1,TRBD1,TGCAGCGCGATAGGGACAGGGATGTCCTACAATGAGCAGTTCTTC,CSAIGTGMSYNEQFF
TRBJ1-3,.,TRBV30,.,TGTGCCTGGAGTGTACGGGGACGGCCCTTTGACACCATATATTTT,CAWSVRGRPFDTIYF
TRBJ1-1,.,TRBV27,.,TGTGCCAGCAGACTACAGGTTAACACTGAAGCTTTCTTT,CASRLQVNTEAFF
TRBJ2-2,once,TRBV9,.,TGTGCCAGCAGCTTCAGTATGAACACCGGGGAGCTGTTTTTT,CASSFSMNTGELFF
TRBJ1-1,.,TRBV28,TRBD1,TGTGCCAGCAGAACCCCAGGGGGCACTGAAGCTTTCTTT,CASRTPGGTEAFF